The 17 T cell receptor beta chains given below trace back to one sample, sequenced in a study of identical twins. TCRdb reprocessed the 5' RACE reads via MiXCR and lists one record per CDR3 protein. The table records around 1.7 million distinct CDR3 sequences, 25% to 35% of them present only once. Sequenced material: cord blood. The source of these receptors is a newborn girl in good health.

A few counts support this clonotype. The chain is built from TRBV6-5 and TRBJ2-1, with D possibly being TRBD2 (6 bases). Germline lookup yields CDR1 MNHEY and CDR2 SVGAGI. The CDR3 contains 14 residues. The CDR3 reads CSSREIGTYNEQFF. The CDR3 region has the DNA TGTTCCTCACGGGAGATCGGGACGTACAATGAGCAGTTCTTC.

The CDR3 DNA reads TGTGCCAGCTCACCAACACTCAGAGATACGCAGTATTTT. Its translation: CASSPTLRDTQYF. The chain is built from TRBV18 and TRBJ2-3; the D is unclear. Trimming took off 2 bases at V and 5 bases at J, with 8 bases between the two ends. Germline-derived CDR1 and CDR2 are KGHSH and LQKENI. The CDR3 runs 13 residues.

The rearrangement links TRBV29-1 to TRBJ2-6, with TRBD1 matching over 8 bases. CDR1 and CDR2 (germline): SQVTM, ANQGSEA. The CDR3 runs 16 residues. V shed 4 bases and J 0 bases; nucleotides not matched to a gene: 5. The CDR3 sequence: CSVGDRSSSGANVLTF. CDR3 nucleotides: TGCAGCGTTGGGGACAGGAGCTCCTCTGGGGCCAACGTCCTGACTTTC. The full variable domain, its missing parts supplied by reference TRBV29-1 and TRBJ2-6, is SAVISQKPSRDICQRGTSLTIQCQVDSQVTMMFWYRQQPGQSLTLIATANQGSEATYESGFVIDKFPISRPNLTFSTLTVSNMSPEDSSIYLCSVGDRSSSGANVLTFGAGSRLTVL.

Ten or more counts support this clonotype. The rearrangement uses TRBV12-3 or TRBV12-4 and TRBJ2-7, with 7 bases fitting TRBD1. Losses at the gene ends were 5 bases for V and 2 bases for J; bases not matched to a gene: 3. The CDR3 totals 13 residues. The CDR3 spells CASSRDSTYEQYF. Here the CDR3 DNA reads TGTGCCAGCAGTCGGGACAGTACCTACGAGCAGTACTTC.

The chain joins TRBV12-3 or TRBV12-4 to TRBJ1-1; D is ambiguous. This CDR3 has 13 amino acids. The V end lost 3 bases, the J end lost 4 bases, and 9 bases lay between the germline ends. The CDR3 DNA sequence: TGTGCCAGCAGTTTGGAGAGATCCACTGAAGCTTTCTTT. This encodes CASSLERSTEAFF.

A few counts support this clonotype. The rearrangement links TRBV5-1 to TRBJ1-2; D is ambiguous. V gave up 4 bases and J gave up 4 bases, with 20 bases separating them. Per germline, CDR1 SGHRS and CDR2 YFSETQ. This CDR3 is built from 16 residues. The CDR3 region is CASSPRVRHVGYGYTF. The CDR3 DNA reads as TGCGCCAGCAGCCCCCGGGTTCGGCACGTAGGCTATGGCTACACCTTC.

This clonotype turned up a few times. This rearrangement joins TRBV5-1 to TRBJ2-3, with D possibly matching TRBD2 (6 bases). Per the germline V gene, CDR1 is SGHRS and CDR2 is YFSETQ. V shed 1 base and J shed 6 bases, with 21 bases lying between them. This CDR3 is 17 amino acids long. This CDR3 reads CASSLLAWRGAGDTQYF. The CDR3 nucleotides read TGCGCCAGCAGCTTGTTGGCCTGGCGGGGAGCCGGGGATACGCAGTATTTT.

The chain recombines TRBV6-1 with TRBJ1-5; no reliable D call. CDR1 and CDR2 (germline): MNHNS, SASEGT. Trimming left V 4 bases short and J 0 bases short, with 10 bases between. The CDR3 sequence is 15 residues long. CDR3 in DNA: TGTGCCAGCAGTGTAAGCGGATATAGCAATCAGCCCCAGCATTTT. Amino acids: CASSVSGYSNQPQHF.

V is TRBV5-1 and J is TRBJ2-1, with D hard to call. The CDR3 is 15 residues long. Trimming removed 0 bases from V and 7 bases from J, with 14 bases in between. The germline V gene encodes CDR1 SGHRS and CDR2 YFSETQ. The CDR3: CASSLGPIPQNEQFF. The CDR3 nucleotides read TGCGCCAGCAGCTTGGGGCCTATCCCCCAGAATGAGCAGTTCTTC.

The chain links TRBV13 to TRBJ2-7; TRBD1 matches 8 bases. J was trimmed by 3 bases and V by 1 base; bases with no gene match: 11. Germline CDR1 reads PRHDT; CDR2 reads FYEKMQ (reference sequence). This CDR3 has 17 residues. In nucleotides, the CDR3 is TGTGCCAGCAGCTTAGAGCCTCGGACAGGGAACTTCTACGAGCAGTACTTC. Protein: CASSLEPRTGNFYEQYF.

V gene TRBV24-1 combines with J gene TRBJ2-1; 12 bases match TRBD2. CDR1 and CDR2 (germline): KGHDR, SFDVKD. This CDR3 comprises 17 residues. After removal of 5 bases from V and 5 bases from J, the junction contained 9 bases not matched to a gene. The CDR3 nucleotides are TGTGCCACCAGTGTCCTGACTAGCGGGAGCCAAAACAATGAGCAGTTCTTC. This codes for CATSVLTSGSQNNEQFF.

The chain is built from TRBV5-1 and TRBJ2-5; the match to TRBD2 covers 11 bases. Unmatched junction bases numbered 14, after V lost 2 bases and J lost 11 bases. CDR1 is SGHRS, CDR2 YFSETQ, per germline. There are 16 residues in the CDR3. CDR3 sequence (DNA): TGCGCCAGCAGCTTTGCGACTAGCGGGGTCTTTGGTGAGCAGTACTTC. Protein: CASSFATSGVFGEQYF. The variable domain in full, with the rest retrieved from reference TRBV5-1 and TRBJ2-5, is KAGVTQTPRYLIKTRGQQVTLSCSPISGHRSVSWYQQTPGQGLQFLFEYFSETQRNKGNFPGRFSGRQFSNSRSEMNVSTLELGDSALYLCASSFATSGVFGEQYFGPGTRLLVL.

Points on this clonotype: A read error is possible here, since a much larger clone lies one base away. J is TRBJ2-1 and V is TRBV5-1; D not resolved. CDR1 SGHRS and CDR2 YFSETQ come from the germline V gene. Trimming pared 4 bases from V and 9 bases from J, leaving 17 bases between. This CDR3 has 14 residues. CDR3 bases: TGCGCCAGCAGCCCTTATAAGGTGAACAGTGAGCAGTTCTTC. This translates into CASSPYKVNSEQFF.

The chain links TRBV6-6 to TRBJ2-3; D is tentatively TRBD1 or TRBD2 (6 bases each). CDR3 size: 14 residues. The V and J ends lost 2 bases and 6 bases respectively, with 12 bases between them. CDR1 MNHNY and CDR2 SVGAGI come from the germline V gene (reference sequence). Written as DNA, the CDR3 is TGTGCCAGCAGTTACGGGGGGCCCAAGGATACGCAGTATTTT. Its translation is CASSYGGPKDTQYF.

The CDR3 region is CSAHLGLQSLQAKNIQYF. DNA for the CDR3: TGCAGTGCTCACCTGGGACTACAAAGTCTTCAAGCCAAAAACATTCAGTACTTC. This sequence joins TRBV20-1 and TRBJ2-4; 7 positions match TRBD2. Unmatched junction bases numbered 16, after V lost 5 bases and J lost 0 bases. The CDR3 is 18 residues long. Looked up from germline, CDR1 is DFQATT and CDR2 is SNEGSKA (reference sequence).

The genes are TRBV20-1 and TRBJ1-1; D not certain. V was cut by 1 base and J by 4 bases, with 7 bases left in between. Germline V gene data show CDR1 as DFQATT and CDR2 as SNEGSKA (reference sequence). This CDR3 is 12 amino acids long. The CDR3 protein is CSARVQSTEAFF. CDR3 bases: TGCAGTGCTAGAGTACAGTCCACTGAAGCTTTCTTT.

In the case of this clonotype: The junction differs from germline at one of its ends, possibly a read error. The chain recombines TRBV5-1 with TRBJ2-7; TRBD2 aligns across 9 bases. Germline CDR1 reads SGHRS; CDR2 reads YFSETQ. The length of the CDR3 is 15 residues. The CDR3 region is CASSKLAGEAYERYF. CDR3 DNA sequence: TGCGCCAGCAGCAAATTAGCGGGAGAGGCGTACGAGCGGTACTTC.